This is a list of T cell receptor beta chains from one sample in a study of blood T cell repertoires in COVID-19. The protocol was immunoSEQ multiplex PCR, while the TCRdb copy is restricted to in-frame clones and leaves out a portion. Of roughly 200,000 clones in the sample, roughly 90% are singletons; the top ten hold 4.5% to 5.5%. The specimen sequenced was PBMCs or T cells enriched from blood (not recorded which). These receptors all come from a woman in her twenties or thirties who had been exposed to COVID-19. Each CDR3 is given with its conserved first and last residue. Fields, in order: J gene, V gene, clone size, D gene, CDR3 protein, CDR3 DNA. A D gene is named only where the DNA matches it firmly. Rows may omit the clone size; those that give it use once, few, many or a size class.

J gene: TRBJ2-1; V gene: TRBV14; clone size: -; D gene: -; CDR3 protein: CASSRTSKQGEQFF; CDR3 DNA: TGTGCCAGCAGCCGGACTAGTAAACAGGGTGAGCAGTTCTTC
J gene: TRBJ2-1; V gene: TRBV4-1; clone size: -; D gene: -; CDR3 protein: CASSQDWGSGNEQFF; CDR3 DNA: TGCGCCAGCAGCCAAGATTGGGGCTCCGGCAATGAGCAGTTCTTC
J gene: TRBJ1-3; V gene: TRBV12-3/TRBV12-4; clone size: -; D gene: -; CDR3 protein: CASSFFSGNTIYF; CDR3 DNA: TGTGCCAGCAGTTTCTTCTCTGGAAACACCATATATTTT
J gene: TRBJ1-5; V gene: TRBV5-1; clone size: -; D gene: -; CDR3 protein: CASSLEGGRNQPQHF; CDR3 DNA: TGCGCCAGCAGCTTGGAGGGGGGGCGTAATCAGCCCCAGCATTTT
J gene: TRBJ1-4; V gene: TRBV18; clone size: -; D gene: -; CDR3 protein: CASSPGGGNEKLFF; CDR3 DNA: TGTGCCAGCTCACCGGGAGGGGGAAATGAAAAACTGTTTTTT
J gene: TRBJ2-7; V gene: TRBV27; clone size: -; D gene: TRBD1; CDR3 protein: CASRTGQDYEQYF; CDR3 DNA: TGTGCCAGCAGGACCGGACAGGACTACGAGCAGTACTTC
J gene: TRBJ1-2; V gene: TRBV19; clone size: -; D gene: TRBD1; CDR3 protein: CASNMGTGRYGYTF; CDR3 DNA: TGTGCCAGTAACATGGGGACAGGGCGATATGGCTACACCTTC
J gene: TRBJ1-5; V gene: TRBV7-9; clone size: -; D gene: -; CDR3 protein: CASSSEGGVSNQPQHF; CDR3 DNA: TGTGCCAGCAGCTCTGAGGGGGGGGTTTCCAATCAGCCCCAGCATTTT
J gene: TRBJ2-7; V gene: TRBV27; clone size: -; D gene: TRBD1; CDR3 protein: CASSLTGTGTSEQYF; CDR3 DNA: TGTGCCAGCAGTTTAACCGGGACAGGGACGAGCGAGCAGTACTTC
J gene: TRBJ1-6; V gene: TRBV2; clone size: -; D gene: TRBD1; CDR3 protein: CASSPGTGDSPLHF; CDR3 DNA: TGTGCCAGCAGCCCAGGGACAGGGGATTCACCCCTCCACTTT
J gene: TRBJ1-1; V gene: TRBV24-1; clone size: -; D gene: TRBD1; CDR3 protein: CATSDAGTANTEAFF; CDR3 DNA: TGTGCCACCAGTGACGCCGGGACAGCGAACACTGAAGCTTTCTTT
J gene: TRBJ1-5; V gene: TRBV3-1/TRBV3-2; clone size: -; D gene: -; CDR3 protein: CASSPQGRNQPQHF; CDR3 DNA: TGTGCCAGCAGCCCACAGGGTCGGAATCAGCCCCAGCATTTT
J gene: TRBJ1-2; V gene: TRBV29-1; clone size: -; D gene: -; CDR3 protein: CSVTRGLNYGYTF; CDR3 DNA: TGCAGCGTAACCAGGGGTTTAAACTATGGCTACACCTTC
J gene: TRBJ2-1; V gene: TRBV5-1; clone size: -; D gene: -; CDR3 protein: CASSFAGYNEQFF; CDR3 DNA: TGCGCCAGCAGCTTTGCCGGCTACAATGAGCAGTTCTTC
J gene: TRBJ2-7; V gene: TRBV20-1; clone size: -; D gene: TRBD1; CDR3 protein: CSASWTGDSYEQYF; CDR3 DNA: TGCAGTGCTAGTTGGACAGGGGATTCCTACGAGCAGTACTTC
J gene: TRBJ1-2; V gene: TRBV28; clone size: -; D gene: -; CDR3 protein: CASSLAGAKGGYTF; CDR3 DNA: TGTGCCAGCAGTTTAGCGGGGGCAAAGGGTGGCTACACCTTC
J gene: TRBJ1-5; V gene: TRBV18; clone size: once; D gene: -; CDR3 protein: CASSPDLYQPQHF; CDR3 DNA: TGTGCCAGCTCACCCGATCTATATCAGCCCCAGCATTTT
J gene: TRBJ2-1; V gene: TRBV30; clone size: -; D gene: -; CDR3 protein: CAWSVTNEQFF; CDR3 DNA: TGTGCCTGGAGTGTAACTAATGAGCAGTTCTTC
J gene: TRBJ2-3; V gene: TRBV10-3; clone size: -; D gene: -; CDR3 protein: CAISESSVTQYF; CDR3 DNA: TGTGCCATCAGTGAGTCATCGGTTACGCAGTATTTT
J gene: TRBJ2-1; V gene: TRBV29-1; clone size: once; D gene: -; CDR3 protein: CSPQGPGNEQFF; CDR3 DNA: TGCAGCCCTCAGGGGCCAGGGAATGAGCAGTTCTTC
J gene: TRBJ2-7; V gene: TRBV5-4; clone size: -; D gene: -; CDR3 protein: CASSLQAGMNPYEQYF; CDR3 DNA: TGTGCCAGCAGCTTACAGGCAGGGATGAATCCCTACGAGCAGTACTTC
J gene: TRBJ1-4; V gene: TRBV6-5; clone size: -; D gene: TRBD1; CDR3 protein: CASSYGGQGNEKLFF; CDR3 DNA: TGTGCCAGCAGTTACGGGGGACAGGGGAATGAAAAACTGTTTTTT
J gene: TRBJ2-7; V gene: TRBV12-1; clone size: -; D gene: -; CDR3 protein: CASRWQYF; CDR3 DNA: TGTGCCAGCCGGTGGCAGTACTTC
J gene: TRBJ2-1; V gene: TRBV7-3; clone size: few; D gene: -; CDR3 protein: CASSPTHYNEQFF; CDR3 DNA: TGTGCCAGCAGCCCGACTCACTACAATGAGCAGTTCTTC
J gene: TRBJ2-2; V gene: TRBV5-1; clone size: -; D gene: -; CDR3 protein: CASSLAGINTGELFF; CDR3 DNA: TGCGCCAGCAGCTTGGCAGGGATAAACACCGGGGAGCTGTTTTTT
J gene: TRBJ2-6; V gene: TRBV9; clone size: -; D gene: -; CDR3 protein: CASSPISGANVLTF; CDR3 DNA: TGTGCCAGCAGTCCTATCTCTGGGGCCAACGTCCTGACTTTC
J gene: TRBJ1-4; V gene: TRBV28; clone size: -; D gene: -; CDR3 protein: CASSLVSGPPEKLFF; CDR3 DNA: TGTGCCAGCAGTTTGGTTTCGGGTCCGCCTGAAAAACTGTTTTTT
J gene: TRBJ1-1; V gene: TRBV5-1; clone size: -; D gene: -; CDR3 protein: CASSYDRNTEAFF; CDR3 DNA: TGCGCCAGCAGCTACGACAGGAACACTGAAGCTTTCTTT
J gene: TRBJ2-7; V gene: TRBV9; clone size: -; D gene: TRBD2; CDR3 protein: CASSPSSSGGPNPYEQYF; CDR3 DNA: TGTGCCAGCAGCCCGAGCTCTAGCGGGGGGCCAAACCCCTACGAGCAGTACTTC
J gene: TRBJ1-2; V gene: TRBV7-2; clone size: -; D gene: -; CDR3 protein: CASSLMGRYGYTF; CDR3 DNA: TGTGCCAGCAGCTTAATGGGGAGGTATGGCTACACCTTC
J gene: TRBJ1-2; V gene: TRBV11-2; clone size: -; D gene: -; CDR3 protein: CASSLDHAVSTGAGYTF; CDR3 DNA: TGTGCCAGCAGCTTAGATCATGCAGTATCCACAGGAGCCGGCTACACCTTC
J gene: TRBJ1-2; V gene: TRBV19; clone size: -; D gene: -; CDR3 protein: CASSIAGHPSYGYTF; CDR3 DNA: TGTGCCAGTAGTATAGCTGGGCACCCGAGCTATGGCTACACCTTC
J gene: TRBJ2-1; V gene: TRBV10-3; clone size: -; D gene: -; CDR3 protein: CAISLNNEQFF; CDR3 DNA: TGTGCCATCAGCCTAAACAATGAGCAGTTCTTC
J gene: TRBJ1-5; V gene: TRBV5-3; clone size: -; D gene: -; CDR3 protein: CASAEPWSNQPQHF; CDR3 DNA: TGTGCCAGTGCGGAGCCCTGGAGCAATCAGCCCCAGCATTTT
J gene: TRBJ1-2; V gene: TRBV27; clone size: -; D gene: -; CDR3 protein: CASSLSWRNGYTF; CDR3 DNA: TGTGCCAGCAGTTTATCGTGGAGAAATGGCTACACCTTC
J gene: TRBJ1-2; V gene: TRBV29-1; clone size: -; D gene: -; CDR3 protein: CSVGDGDYGYTF; CDR3 DNA: TGCAGCGTTGGCGACGGAGACTATGGCTACACCTTC
J gene: TRBJ1-6; V gene: TRBV5-5; clone size: -; D gene: -; CDR3 protein: CASSGVGLGNSPLHF; CDR3 DNA: TGTGCCAGCAGCGGAGTGGGGCTGGGGAATTCACCCCTCCACTTT
J gene: TRBJ1-1; V gene: TRBV9; clone size: -; D gene: TRBD1; CDR3 protein: CASSPLTGTVNTEAFF; CDR3 DNA: TGTGCCAGCAGCCCGCTGACCGGGACAGTGAACACTGAAGCTTTCTTT
J gene: TRBJ1-2; V gene: TRBV7-8; clone size: -; D gene: -; CDR3 protein: CASGGGARNYGYTF; CDR3 DNA: TGTGCCAGCGGTGGTGGGGCGCGCAACTATGGCTACACCTTC
J gene: TRBJ1-5; V gene: TRBV5-1; clone size: few; D gene: TRBD1; CDR3 protein: CASSLGTGSGQPQHF; CDR3 DNA: TGCGCCAGCAGCCTTGGGACAGGGTCCGGTCAGCCCCAGCATTTT
J gene: TRBJ2-7; V gene: TRBV19; clone size: -; D gene: TRBD2; CDR3 protein: CASSIGFVTSGVFYEQYF; CDR3 DNA: TGTGCCAGTAGTATAGGGTTCGTGACTAGCGGGGTTTTCTACGAGCAGTACTTC
J gene: TRBJ1-5; V gene: TRBV15; clone size: -; D gene: -; CDR3 protein: CATSSHARTVNQPQHF; CDR3 DNA: TGTGCCACCAGCAGCCACGCTAGGACAGTCAATCAGCCCCAGCATTTT
J gene: TRBJ1-2; V gene: TRBV5-4; clone size: -; D gene: -; CDR3 protein: CASSLAQTGDGYTF; CDR3 DNA: TGTGCCAGCAGCTTGGCCCAGACAGGTGATGGCTACACCTTC
J gene: TRBJ1-6; V gene: TRBV28; clone size: -; D gene: -; CDR3 protein: CVVGGNYNSPLHF; CDR3 DNA: TGTGTCGTGGGGGGGAACTATAATTCACCCCTCCACTTT
J gene: TRBJ2-7; V gene: TRBV10-3; clone size: -; D gene: TRBD2; CDR3 protein: CAISGLAGGPYEQYF; CDR3 DNA: TGTGCCATCAGTGGGCTAGCGGGGGGGCCCTACGAGCAGTACTTC
J gene: TRBJ1-2; V gene: TRBV6-5; clone size: -; D gene: TRBD1; CDR3 protein: CASRPTGRTYGYTF; CDR3 DNA: TGTGCCAGCAGACCGACAGGGAGGACCTATGGCTACACCTTC
J gene: TRBJ2-5; V gene: TRBV13; clone size: -; D gene: TRBD2; CDR3 protein: CASSHRTSGGETQYF; CDR3 DNA: TGTGCCAGCAGCCACCGGACTAGCGGGGGGGAGACCCAGTACTTC
J gene: TRBJ2-1; V gene: TRBV12-3/TRBV12-4; clone size: -; D gene: -; CDR3 protein: CASSPLRDNEQFF; CDR3 DNA: TGTGCCAGCAGCCCTCTGAGGGACAATGAGCAGTTCTTC